This T cell receptor (beta chain) was profiled in a study of OX40 agonist ivuxolimab in advanced cancers. Note on this clone: Its antigen remains unidentified.

The CDR3 is 14 amino acids. Trimming at V came to 6 bases and at J to 5 bases, leaving 6 bases not matched to a gene. Germline lookup yields CDR1 SGHTA and CDR2 FQGNSA. Generated by immunoSEQ multiplex PCR, the TCRdb table keeps only in-frame clones and is missing some. Of more than 50,000 clones listed, about four fifths are singletons. The study's findings and limits: In CD8+ T cells, expanded clones were on average more numerous than in CD4+.

The receptor comes from an adult with an advanced solid tumor such as melanoma, head and neck, liver or kidney cancer. Sequenced material: CD4+ or CD8+ T cells sorted from blood, taken in a trial of the OX40 agonist ivuxolimab. The chain joins TRBV7-2 to TRBJ1-4; TRBD1 aligns across 7 bases. CDR3 protein: CASRLRGGNEKLFF. DNA for the CDR3: TGTGCCAGCAGACTCAGGGGGGGCAATGAAAAACTGTTTTTT.